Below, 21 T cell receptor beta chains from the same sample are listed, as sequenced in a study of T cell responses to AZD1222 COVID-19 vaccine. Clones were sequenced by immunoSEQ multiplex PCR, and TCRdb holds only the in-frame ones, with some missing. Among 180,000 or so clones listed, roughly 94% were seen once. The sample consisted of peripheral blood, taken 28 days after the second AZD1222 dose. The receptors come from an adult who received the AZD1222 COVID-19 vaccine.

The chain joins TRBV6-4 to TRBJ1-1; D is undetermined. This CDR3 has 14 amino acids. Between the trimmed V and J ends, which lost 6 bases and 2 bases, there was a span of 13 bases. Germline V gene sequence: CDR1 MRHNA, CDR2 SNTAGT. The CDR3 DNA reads TGTGCCAGCAGAAGGGATAACCTAAACACTGAAGCTTTCTTT. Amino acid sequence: CASRRDNLNTEAFF.

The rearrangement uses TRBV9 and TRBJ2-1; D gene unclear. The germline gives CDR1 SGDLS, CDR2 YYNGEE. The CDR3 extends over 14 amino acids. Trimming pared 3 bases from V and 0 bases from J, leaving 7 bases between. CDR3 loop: CASSGGSSYNEQFF. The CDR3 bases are TGTGCCAGCAGCGGGGGAAGCTCCTACAATGAGCAGTTCTTC.

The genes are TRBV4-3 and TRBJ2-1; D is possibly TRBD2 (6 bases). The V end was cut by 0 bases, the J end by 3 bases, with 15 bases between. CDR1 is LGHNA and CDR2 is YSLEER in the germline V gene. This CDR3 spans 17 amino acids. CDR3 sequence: CASSQDESGALYNEQFF. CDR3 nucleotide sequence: TGCGCCAGCAGCCAAGACGAGTCGGGAGCGCTCTACAATGAGCAGTTCTTC.

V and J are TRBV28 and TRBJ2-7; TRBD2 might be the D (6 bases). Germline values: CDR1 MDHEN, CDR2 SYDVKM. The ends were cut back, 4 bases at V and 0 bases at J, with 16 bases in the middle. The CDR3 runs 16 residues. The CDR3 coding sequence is TGTGCCAGCAGTTCTATGACGGGACTTGGCTCCTACGAGCAGTACTTC. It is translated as CASSSMTGLGSYEQYF.

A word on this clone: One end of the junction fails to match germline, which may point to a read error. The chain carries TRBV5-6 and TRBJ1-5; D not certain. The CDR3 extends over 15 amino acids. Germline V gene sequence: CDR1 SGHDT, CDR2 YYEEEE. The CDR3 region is CANSLGWVGYQPQHF. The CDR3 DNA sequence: TGTGCCAACAGCTTGGGATGGGTGGGGTATCAGCCCCAGCATTTT.

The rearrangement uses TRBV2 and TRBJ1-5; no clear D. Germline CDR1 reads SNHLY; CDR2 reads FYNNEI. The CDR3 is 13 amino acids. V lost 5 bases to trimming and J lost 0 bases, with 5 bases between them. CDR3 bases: TGTGCCAGCAGTCCTTATAGCAATCAGCCCCAGCATTTT. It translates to CASSPYSNQPQHF. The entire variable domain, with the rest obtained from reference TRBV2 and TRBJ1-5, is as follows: EPEVTQTPSHQVTQMGQEVILRCVPISNHLYFYWYRQILGQKVEFLVSFYNNEISEKSEIFDDQFSVERPDGSNFTLKIRSTKLEDSAMYFCASSPYSNQPQHFGDGTRLSIL.

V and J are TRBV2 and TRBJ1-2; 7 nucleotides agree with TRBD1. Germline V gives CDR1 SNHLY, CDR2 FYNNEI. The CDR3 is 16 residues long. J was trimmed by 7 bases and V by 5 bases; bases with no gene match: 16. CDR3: CASSTDQQGTAGGYTF. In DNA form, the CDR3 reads TGTGCCAGCAGTACCGATCAACAGGGGACCGCTGGTGGCTACACCTTC.

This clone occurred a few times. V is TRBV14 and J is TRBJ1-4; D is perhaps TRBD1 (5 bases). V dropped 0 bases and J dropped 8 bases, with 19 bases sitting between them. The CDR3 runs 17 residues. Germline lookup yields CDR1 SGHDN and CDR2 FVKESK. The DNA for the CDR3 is TGTGCCAGCAGCCAAGAACGGGCCAGGGAGGAAGGAGAAAAACTGTTTTTT. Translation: CASSQERAREEGEKLFF.

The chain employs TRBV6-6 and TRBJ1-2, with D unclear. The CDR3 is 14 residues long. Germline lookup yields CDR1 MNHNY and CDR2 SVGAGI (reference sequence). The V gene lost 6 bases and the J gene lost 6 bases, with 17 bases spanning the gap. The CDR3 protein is CASRTGGDPHGYTF. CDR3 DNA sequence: TGTGCCAGCAGGACTGGTGGGGATCCCCATGGCTACACCTTC.

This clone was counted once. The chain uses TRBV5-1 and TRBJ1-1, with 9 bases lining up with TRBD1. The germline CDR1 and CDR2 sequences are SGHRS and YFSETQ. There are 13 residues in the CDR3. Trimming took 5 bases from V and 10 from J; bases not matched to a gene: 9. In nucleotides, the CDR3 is TGCGCCAGCAGTTGGGAAGGACAGGGGTTAGCTTTCTTT. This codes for CASSWEGQGLAFF.

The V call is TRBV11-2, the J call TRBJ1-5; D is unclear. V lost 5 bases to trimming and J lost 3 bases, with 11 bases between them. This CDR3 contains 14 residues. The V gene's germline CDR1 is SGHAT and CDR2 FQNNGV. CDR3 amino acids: CASSSGHSNQPQHF. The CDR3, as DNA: TGTGCCAGCAGCAGCGGTCATTCCAATCAGCCCCAGCATTTT.

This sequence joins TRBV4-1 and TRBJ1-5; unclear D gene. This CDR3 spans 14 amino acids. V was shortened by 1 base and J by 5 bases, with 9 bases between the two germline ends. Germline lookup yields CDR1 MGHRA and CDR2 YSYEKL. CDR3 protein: CASSQGGNHQPQHF. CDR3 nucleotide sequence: TGCGCCAGCAGCCAAGGGGGAAACCATCAGCCCCAGCATTTT.

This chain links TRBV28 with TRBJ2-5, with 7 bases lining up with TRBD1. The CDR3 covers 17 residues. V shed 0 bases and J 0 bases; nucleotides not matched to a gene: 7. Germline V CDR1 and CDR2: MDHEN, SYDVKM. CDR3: CASSLWATGTDQETQYF. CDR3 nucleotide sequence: TGTGCCAGCAGTTTATGGGCGACGGGGACAGACCAAGAGACCCAGTACTTC.

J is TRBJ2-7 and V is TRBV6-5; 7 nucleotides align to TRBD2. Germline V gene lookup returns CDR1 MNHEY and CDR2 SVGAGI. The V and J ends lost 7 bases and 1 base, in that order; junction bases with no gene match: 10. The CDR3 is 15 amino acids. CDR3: CASTPRAGESYEQYF. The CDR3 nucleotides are TGTGCCAGCACCCCAAGGGCGGGGGAGTCCTACGAGCAGTACTTC.

CDR3 sequence: CASSLAVGSGGLETQYF. The CDR3 nucleotides are TGTGCCAGCAGCTTGGCGGTGGGTAGCGGGGGCTTGGAGACCCAGTACTTC. The chain employs TRBV5-5 and TRBJ2-5; 9 bases agree with TRBD2. There are 17 residues in the CDR3. Germline V gives CDR1 SGHKS, CDR2 YYEKEE (reference sequence). The V gene end was trimmed by 0 bases and the J gene end by 5 bases; junction bases not matched to a gene: 11.

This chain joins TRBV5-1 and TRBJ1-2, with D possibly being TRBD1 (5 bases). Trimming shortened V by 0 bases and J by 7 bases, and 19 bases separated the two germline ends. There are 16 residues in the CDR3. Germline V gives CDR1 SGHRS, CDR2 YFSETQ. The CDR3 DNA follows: TGCGCCAGCAGCTTGGCCGTTAAGACAGCCAGTGGTGGCTACACCTTC. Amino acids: CASSLAVKTASGGYTF.

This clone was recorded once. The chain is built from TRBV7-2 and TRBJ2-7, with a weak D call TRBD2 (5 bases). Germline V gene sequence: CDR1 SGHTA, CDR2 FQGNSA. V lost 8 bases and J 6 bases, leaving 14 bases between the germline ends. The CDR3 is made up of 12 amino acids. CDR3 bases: TGTGCCAGCGGACGGACTTGGGGCGAGCAGTACTTC. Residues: CASGRTWGEQYF.

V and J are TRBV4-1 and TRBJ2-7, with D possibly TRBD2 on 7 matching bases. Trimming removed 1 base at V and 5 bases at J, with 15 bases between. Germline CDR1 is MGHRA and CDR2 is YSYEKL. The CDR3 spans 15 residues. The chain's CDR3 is CASSQGWGGGDEQYF. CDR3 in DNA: TGCGCCAGCAGCCAAGGATGGGGAGGGGGTGACGAGCAGTACTTC.

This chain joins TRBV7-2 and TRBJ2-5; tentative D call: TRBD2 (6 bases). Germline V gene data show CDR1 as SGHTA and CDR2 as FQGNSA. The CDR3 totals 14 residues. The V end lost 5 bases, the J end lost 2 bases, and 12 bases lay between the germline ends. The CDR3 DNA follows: TGTGCCAGCAGCCCGGGAGCCCAACAAGAGACCCAGTACTTC. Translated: CASSPGAQQETQYF.

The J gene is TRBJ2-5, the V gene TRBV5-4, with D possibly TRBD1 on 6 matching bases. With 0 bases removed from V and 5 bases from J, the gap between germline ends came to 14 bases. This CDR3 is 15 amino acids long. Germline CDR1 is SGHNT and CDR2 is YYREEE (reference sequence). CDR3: CASSLGATGRETQYF. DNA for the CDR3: TGTGCCAGCAGCTTGGGGGCCACAGGGCGGGAGACCCAGTACTTC. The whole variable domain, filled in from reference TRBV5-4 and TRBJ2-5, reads ETGVTQSPTHLIKTRGQQVTLRCSSQSGHNTVSWYQQALGQGPQFIFQYYREEENGRGNFPPRFSGLQFPNYSSELNVNALELDDSALYLCASSLGATGRETQYFGPGTRLLVL.

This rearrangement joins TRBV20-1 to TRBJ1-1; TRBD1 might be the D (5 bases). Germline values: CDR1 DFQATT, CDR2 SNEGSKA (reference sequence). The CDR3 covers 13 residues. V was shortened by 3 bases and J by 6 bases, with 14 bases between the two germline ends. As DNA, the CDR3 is TGCAGTGCTAGTGGGCACAGGACCCCTGAAGCTTTCTTT. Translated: CSASGHRTPEAFF.